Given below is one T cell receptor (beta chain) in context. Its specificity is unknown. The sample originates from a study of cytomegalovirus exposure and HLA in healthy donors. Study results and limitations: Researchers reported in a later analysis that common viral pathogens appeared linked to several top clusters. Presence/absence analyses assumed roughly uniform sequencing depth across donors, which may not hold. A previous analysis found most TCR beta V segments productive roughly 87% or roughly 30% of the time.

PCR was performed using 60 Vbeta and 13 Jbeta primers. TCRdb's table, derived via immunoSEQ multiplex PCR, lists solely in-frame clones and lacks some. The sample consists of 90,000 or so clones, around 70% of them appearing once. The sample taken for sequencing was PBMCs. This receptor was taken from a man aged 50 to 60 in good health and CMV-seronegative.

The CDR3 is CASSRQPPGDETQYF. CDR3 nucleotide sequence: TGTGCCAGCAGCCGCCAGCCACCCGGGGATGAGACCCAGTACTTC. V and J are TRBV14 and TRBJ2-5, with D possibly matching TRBD2 (5 bases). CDR3 length: 15 residues. V shed 4 bases and J shed 5 bases, with 17 bases lying between them. In germline, CDR1 is SGHDN, CDR2 FVKESK.